This entry lists 30 T cell receptor beta chains sequenced from one sample in a study of cytomegalovirus exposure and HLA in healthy donors. The PCR had 60 Vbeta and 13 Jbeta primers. The data were produced by immunoSEQ multiplex PCR, yet TCRdb's version contains in-frame clones alone and is incomplete. The sample records about 170,000 clones, over 60% being singletons. The sample was PBMCs. The receptors here all came from a girl between 5 and 17 years old in good health and CMV-seronegative.

This chain links TRBV19 with TRBJ1-2; possibly TRBD1 for D (6 bases). Trimming pared 8 bases from V and 3 bases from J, leaving 13 bases between. Germline values: CDR1 LNHDA, CDR2 SQIVND (reference sequence). This CDR3 is built from 13 residues. The CDR3 region is CASSRDIYYGYTF. CDR3 in DNA: TGTGCCAGTTCTCGGGACATCTACTATGGCTACACCTTC.

V usage is TRBV7-3 and J usage is TRBJ1-1; a weak D match, TRBD1 (6 bases). The CDR3 has 13 amino acids. Trimming removed 5 bases at V and 4 bases at J, with 11 bases between. Germline CDR1 and CDR2: SGHTA and FQGTGA. For the CDR3, the DNA is TGTGCCAGCAGCCCACGGGGGGCCACTGAAGCTTTCTTT. Protein: CASSPRGATEAFF.

A remark on this clone: The sample contains more than one DNA sequence encoding this CDR3. V gene TRBV5-1 combines with J gene TRBJ1-5; D perhaps matches TRBD1 (6 bases). V lost 2 bases, J lost 2 bases, and 8 bases lay in between. CDR1 and CDR2 (germline): SGHRS, YFSETQ. The CDR3 runs 14 residues. Here the CDR3 DNA reads TGCGCCAGCAGCTTCGAGGGGGGCAATCAGCCCCAGCATTTT. Protein product: CASSFEGGNQPQHF.

This chain connects TRBV6-5 to TRBJ1-1; TRBD1 might be the D (5 bases). Germline V gene lookup returns CDR1 MNHEY and CDR2 SVGAGI. This CDR3 has 13 amino acids. V gave up 4 bases and J gave up 3 bases, with 9 bases separating them. The DNA of the CDR3 is TGTGCCAGCAGTTTGCAGGGCTACACTGAAGCTTTCTTT. This translates into CASSLQGYTEAFF.

The chain has TRBV7-9 and TRBJ2-7; 7 bases line up with TRBD1. The CDR3 spans 15 residues. Germline CDR1 and CDR2: SEHNR and FQNEAQ (reference sequence). The J segment lost 2 bases and the V segment lost 5 bases, leaving 9 bases of the junction unmatched. For the CDR3, the DNA is TGTGCCAGCAGCCCTCCTACAGGGGTCACCTACGAGCAGTACTTC. Its protein product is CASSPPTGVTYEQYF.

This clone has just one count. The chain recombines TRBV10-2 with TRBJ1-1; the D is unclear. V gave up 6 bases and J gave up 1 base, with 6 bases separating them. Germline V CDR1 and CDR2: WSHSY, SAAADI. The CDR3 extends over 12 amino acids. Here the CDR3 DNA reads TGCGCCAGCAGGAGGGCGAACACTGAAGCTTTCTTT. Its protein product is CASRRANTEAFF.

The chain couples TRBV2 to TRBJ2-1; TRBD2 matches 15 bases. The V segment lost 8 bases and the J segment 8 bases; nucleotides outside the gene matches: 10. Germline assignment: CDR1 SNHLY and CDR2 FYNNEI. The CDR3 covers 16 residues. As DNA, the CDR3 is TGTGCCAGCCGGTCACGGACTAGCGGGGGGGCTGATGAGCAGTTCTTC. It translates to CASRSRTSGGADEQFF. Complete variable domain (other parts from reference TRBV2 and TRBJ2-1): EPEVTQTPSHQVTQMGQEVILRCVPISNHLYFYWYRQILGQKVEFLVSFYNNEISEKSEIFDDQFSVERPDGSNFTLKIRSTKLEDSAMYFCASRSRTSGGADEQFFGPGTRLTVL.

This chain uses TRBV7-9 with TRBJ1-3; TRBD1 might be the D (5 bases). Germline V CDR1 and CDR2: SEHNR, FQNEAQ (reference sequence). Trimming shortened V by 5 bases and J by 4 bases, and 9 bases separated the two germline ends. The CDR3 is 13 residues long. DNA for the CDR3: TGTGCCAGCAGCCAGACAGTGGGAAACACCATATATTTT. This sequence encodes CASSQTVGNTIYF.

The CDR3 DNA follows: TGTGCCAGCAGCTTATTAGAGGTTCGGACTGAAGCTTTCTTT. Encoded protein: CASSLLEVRTEAFF. The V call is TRBV7-3, the J call TRBJ1-1; D remains ambiguous. Trimming took 2 bases from V and 5 from J, leaving 12 bases between them. Germline V gives CDR1 SGHTA, CDR2 FQGTGA. The CDR3 length is 14 residues.

This clone came up once. The V call is TRBV7-3, the J call TRBJ1-2, with 8 bases identical to TRBD1. With 5 bases clipped from V and 4 bases from J, the junction kept 6 bases outside the gene matches. Germline lookup yields CDR1 SGHTA and CDR2 FQGTGA. The CDR3 is made up of 14 amino acids. The CDR3 coding sequence is TGTGCCAGCAGCCCAGATGGACAGGGCTATGGCTACACCTTC. Amino acids: CASSPDGQGYGYTF. The entire variable domain, with the rest obtained from reference TRBV7-3 and TRBJ1-2, is as follows: GAGVSQTPSNKVTEKGKYVELRCDPISGHTALYWYRQSLGQGPEFLIYFQGTGAADDSGLPNDRFFAVRPEGSVSTLKIQRTERGDSAVYLCASSPDGQGYGYTFGSGTRLTVV.

The J gene is TRBJ1-2, the V gene TRBV9, with D perhaps TRBD1 (5 bases). The germline gives CDR1 SGDLS, CDR2 YYNGEE. CDR3 length equals 15 residues. The V end was cut by 2 bases, the J end by 4 bases, with 15 bases between. The DNA of the CDR3 is TGTGCCAGCAGCGTCGGGACGCTCGGGGGCTATGGCTACACCTTC. Translation gives CASSVGTLGGYGYTF.

The chain has TRBV2 and TRBJ2-1; tentatively, D is TRBD1 (6 bases). In germline, CDR1 is SNHLY, CDR2 FYNNEI. The germline V and J ends were trimmed by 4 bases and 3 bases, with 16 bases remaining between them. The CDR3 is made up of 16 amino acids. The CDR3 DNA follows: TGTGCCAGCAGTGGTCCCACAGGGCAGCTCTACAATGAGCAGTTCTTC. As protein: CASSGPTGQLYNEQFF.

V usage is TRBV29-1 and J usage is TRBJ2-5; TRBD1 agrees at 7 bases. Losses at the gene ends were 2 bases for V and 5 bases for J; bases not matched to a gene: 8. CDR3 length: 14 amino acids. CDR1 and CDR2 from the germline V gene are SQVTM and ANQGSEA. The CDR3 sequence: CSVEFSDRRETQYF. The CDR3 coding sequence is TGCAGCGTTGAATTTTCGGACAGGCGGGAGACCCAGTACTTC.

CDR3 DNA sequence: TGTGCCAGCAGCCCTGACAGTTACACCGGGGAGCTGTTTTTT. Its translation: CASSPDSYTGELFF. The chain links TRBV6-4 to TRBJ2-2; maybe TRBD1 (5 bases). The V end lost 6 bases, the J end lost 3 bases, and 11 bases lay between the germline ends. CDR1 is MRHNA and CDR2 is SNTAGT in the germline V gene. The length of the CDR3 is 14 residues.

The CDR3 protein is CASSLPRVRFF. The CDR3 region has the DNA TGTGCCAGCAGCCTCCCCAGGGTACGATTCTTC. V usage is TRBV14 and J usage is TRBJ2-1, with D perhaps matching TRBD1 (5 bases). The CDR3 is 11 residues long. Germline V gene data show CDR1 as SGHDN and CDR2 as FVKESK. V was cut by 4 bases and J by 16 bases, with 14 bases left in between.

This clone has more than one count but fewer than ten. As DNA, the CDR3 is TGTGCCAGCAGCCAAGATTCTTACAATGAGCAGTTCTTC. Translating it yields CASSQDSYNEQFF. The chain recombines TRBV4-2 with TRBJ2-1; no reliable D call. Germline lookup yields CDR1 LGHNA and CDR2 YNFKEQ. This CDR3 spans 13 amino acids. Trimming stripped 0 bases from V and 4 bases from J, with 4 bases between.

This chain uses TRBV13 with TRBJ2-7, with D perhaps matching TRBD1 (6 bases). This CDR3 has 12 amino acids. Trimming stripped 8 bases from V and 4 bases from J, with 12 bases between. Germline V gene lookup returns CDR1 PRHDT and CDR2 FYEKMQ (reference sequence). DNA of the CDR3: TGTGCCAGCCAACAACAGGGTTACGAGCAGTACTTC. Encoded protein: CASQQQGYEQYF.

The chain has TRBV6-5 and TRBJ1-2; 9 bases are a match to TRBD1. The germline gives CDR1 MNHEY, CDR2 SVGAGI. The junction had 8 bases not matched to a gene; V was cut back by 0 bases and J by 6 bases. This CDR3 is built from 16 residues. In nucleotides, the CDR3 is TGTGCCAGCAGTTACTCGCCCGACAGGGGGGGGCATGGCTACACCTTC. Translation: CASSYSPDRGGHGYTF.

This clone has more than one count but fewer than ten. This chain joins TRBV7-9 and TRBJ1-4, with D possibly TRBD1 on 6 matching bases. The CDR3 has 15 residues. Germline CDR1 reads SEHNR; CDR2 reads FQNEAQ (reference sequence). V lost 5 bases to trimming and J lost 8 bases, with 18 bases between them. Here the CDR3 reads CASSLRDNSEEKLFF. The CDR3, as DNA: TGTGCCAGCAGCCTTAGGGACAACAGTGAGGAAAAACTGTTTTTT.

This CDR3 reads CASSDRGYEQFF. For the CDR3, the DNA is TGTGCCAGCAGTGACAGGGGGTATGAGCAGTTCTTC. The V gene is TRBV2, the J gene TRBJ2-1, with 7 bases identical to TRBD1. Germline loops: CDR1 SNHLY, CDR2 FYNNEI. V dropped 3 bases and J dropped 8; count of bases not matched to a gene: 1. This CDR3 spans 12 amino acids.

V and J are TRBV5-1 and TRBJ2-5, with a tentative D call TRBD2 (6 bases). The CDR3 has 14 amino acids. Trimming took off 2 bases at V and 2 bases at J, with 10 bases between the two ends. CDR1 and CDR2 from the germline V gene are SGHRS and YFSETQ. CDR3 coding DNA: TGCGCCAGCAGCTTCGCGGGGTATCAAGAGACCCAGTACTTC. It encodes CASSFAGYQETQYF.

The chain links TRBV7-8 to TRBJ1-1, with D possibly being TRBD1 (6 bases). The length of the CDR3 is 17 residues. Trimming left V 3 bases short and J 6 bases short, with 23 bases between. From germline, CDR1 is SGHVS and CDR2 FQNEAQ. Written as DNA, the CDR3 is TGTGCCAGCAGCTTCGGGTCCGCGGGGGGCGCCGGGGCTGAAGCTTTCTTT. It specifies CASSFGSAGGAGAEAFF.

The CDR3 region has the DNA TGTGCCAGCAGTTATAGGGGGGGGGCGAACACTGAAGCTTTCTTT. Amino acids: CASSYRGGANTEAFF. This chain uses TRBV6-5 with TRBJ1-1, with D possibly matching TRBD1 (6 bases). Per the germline V gene, CDR1 is MNHEY and CDR2 is SVGAGI. The CDR3 covers 15 residues. V was cut by 3 bases and J by 1 base, with 12 bases left in between.

The V gene is TRBV7-9, the J gene TRBJ2-3; D perhaps matches TRBD2 (5 bases). CDR1 SEHNR and CDR2 FQNEAQ come from the germline V gene (reference sequence). V was trimmed by 0 bases and J by 3 bases, leaving 10 bases between them. The length of the CDR3 is 15 residues. CDR3 coding DNA: TGTGCCAGCAGCTTAGCTCTCCGGGATACAGATACGCAGTATTTT. Translating it yields CASSLALRDTDTQYF.

This clone turned up a few times. The V call is TRBV14, the J call TRBJ2-7, with D possibly TRBD2 on 6 matching bases. Germline assignment: CDR1 SGHDN and CDR2 FVKESK. This CDR3 is 14 amino acids long. V lost 4 bases and J 2 bases, leaving 12 bases between the germline ends. The CDR3 nucleotides read TGTGCCAGCAGCCTCGAGTGGGGGGCCTACGAGCAGTACTTC. It specifies CASSLEWGAYEQYF.

V is TRBV28 and J is TRBJ1-2; the D is unclear. The germline V gene has CDR1 MDHEN and CDR2 SYDVKM. The CDR3 extends over 15 amino acids. V shed 8 bases and J shed 1 base, with 17 bases lying between them. The CDR3 loop is CASERSGRINYGYTF. The CDR3 bases are TGTGCCAGCGAACGCAGTGGGAGGATTAACTATGGCTACACCTTC.

J is TRBJ1-2 and V is TRBV6-5; 7 positions match TRBD1. J gave up 1 base and V 2 bases, and 4 bases lay outside the gene matches. Per germline, CDR1 MNHEY and CDR2 SVGAGI. The CDR3 has 15 residues. CDR3 residues: CASSYGQDFNYGYTF. The CDR3 DNA is TGTGCCAGCAGTTACGGACAGGACTTTAACTATGGCTACACCTTC.

CDR3 region: CASSLLPGYGYTF. In DNA, the CDR3 is TGTGCCAGCAGCCTATTACCAGGCTATGGCTACACCTTC. This chain links TRBV7-9 with TRBJ1-2, with D unclear. The germline V and J ends were trimmed by 5 bases and 4 bases, with 11 bases remaining between them. The CDR3 is 13 amino acids. Germline V gives CDR1 SEHNR, CDR2 FQNEAQ (reference sequence).

V gene TRBV5-4 combines with J gene TRBJ2-1, with a tentative D call TRBD2 (5 bases). Trimming left V 0 bases short and J 3 bases short, with 7 bases between. Germline V lookup: CDR1 SGHNT, CDR2 YYREEE (reference sequence). The CDR3 spans 14 residues. This CDR3 is CASSLGGLYNEQFF. CDR3 nucleotide sequence: TGTGCCAGCAGCTTGGGCGGACTCTACAATGAGCAGTTCTTC. The full variable domain, in which reference TRBV5-4 and TRBJ2-1 provide the parts outside the CDR3, is ETGVTQSPTHLIKTRGQQVTLRCSSQSGHNTVSWYQQALGQGPQFIFQYYREEENGRGNFPPRFSGLQFPNYSSELNVNALELDDSALYLCASSLGGLYNEQFFGPGTRLTVL.

V and J are TRBV9 and TRBJ2-5; the D is unclear. Germline V gene lookup returns CDR1 SGDLS and CDR2 YYNGEE. The V end was cut by 0 bases, the J end by 7 bases, with 16 bases between. CDR3 size: 15 residues. CDR3 protein: CASSVEAGPLGTQYF. Written as DNA, the CDR3 is TGTGCCAGCAGCGTAGAGGCAGGCCCCTTGGGGACCCAGTACTTC.